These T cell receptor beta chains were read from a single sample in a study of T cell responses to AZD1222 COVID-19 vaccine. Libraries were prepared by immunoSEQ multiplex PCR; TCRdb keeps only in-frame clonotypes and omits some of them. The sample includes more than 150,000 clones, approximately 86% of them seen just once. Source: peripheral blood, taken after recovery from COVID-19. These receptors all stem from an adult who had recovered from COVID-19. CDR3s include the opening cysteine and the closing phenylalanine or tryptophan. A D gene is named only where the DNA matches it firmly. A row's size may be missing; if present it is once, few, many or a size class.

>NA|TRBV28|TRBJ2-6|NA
CASSLGRGANVLTF
TGTGCCAGCAGTTTGGGACGTGGGGCCAACGTCCTGACTTTC
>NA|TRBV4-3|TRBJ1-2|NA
CASSQAGTAANYGYTF
TGCGCCAGCAGCCAAGCAGGGACCGCTGCTAACTATGGCTACACCTTC
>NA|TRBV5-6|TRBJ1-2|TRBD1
CASSLATGGNGYTF
TGTGCCAGCAGCTTGGCTACAGGGGGTAATGGCTACACCTTC
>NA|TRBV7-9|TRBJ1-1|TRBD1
CASSLGQASRNTEAFF
TGTGCCAGCAGCCTAGGACAGGCGAGTAGGAACACTGAAGCTTTCTTT
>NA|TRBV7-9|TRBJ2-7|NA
CASSIAGRGEQYF
TGTGCCAGCAGCATCGCAGGGAGAGGCGAGCAGTACTTC
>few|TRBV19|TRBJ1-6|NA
CASSSGTHNSPLHF
TGTGCCAGTAGCTCCGGGACACATAATTCACCCCTCCACTTT
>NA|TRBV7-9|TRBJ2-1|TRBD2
CASSWTSGGPNEQFF
TGTGCCAGCAGTTGGACTAGCGGGGGGCCCAATGAGCAGTTCTTC
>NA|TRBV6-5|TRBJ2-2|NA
CASSYLQGRGTGELFF
TGTGCCAGCAGCTACCTCCAGGGTAGGGGGACCGGGGAGCTGTTTTTT
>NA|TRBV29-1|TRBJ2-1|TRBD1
CSFRGQYNEQFF
TGCAGCTTTAGGGGGCAGTACAATGAGCAGTTCTTC
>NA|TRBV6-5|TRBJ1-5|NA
CATHRDAPGQPQHF
TGTGCCACGCACCGGGACGCCCCTGGCCAGCCCCAGCATTTT
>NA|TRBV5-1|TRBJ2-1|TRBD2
CASSPNTGTSGYNEQFF
TGCGCCAGCAGCCCGAATACCGGGACTAGCGGGTACAATGAGCAGTTCTTC
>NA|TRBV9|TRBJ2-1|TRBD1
CASSTLGQGNEQFF
TGTGCCAGCAGCACCTTGGGACAGGGCAATGAGCAGTTCTTC
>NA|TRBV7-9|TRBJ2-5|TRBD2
CASSWPPAGGPETQYF
TGTGCCAGCAGCTGGCCCCCAGCGGGAGGGCCAGAGACCCAGTACTTC
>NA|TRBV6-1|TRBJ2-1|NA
CASSEDRRAGIDEQFF
TGTGCCAGCAGTGAGGACCGTAGGGCGGGAATTGATGAGCAGTTCTTC
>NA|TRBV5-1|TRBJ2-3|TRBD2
CASSLLTSGDADTQYF
TGCGCCAGCAGCCTCCTGACTAGCGGGGACGCAGATACGCAGTATTTT
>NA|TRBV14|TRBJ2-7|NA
CASSQVSVREQYF
TGTGCCAGCAGCCAAGTCTCAGTCCGCGAGCAGTACTTC
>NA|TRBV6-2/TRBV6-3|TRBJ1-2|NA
CASSYQENHGYTF
TGTGCCAGCAGTTACCAGGAGAACCATGGCTACACCTTC
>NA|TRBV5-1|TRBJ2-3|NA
CASSLQHTQYF
TGCGCCAGCAGCCTTCAACATACGCAGTATTTT
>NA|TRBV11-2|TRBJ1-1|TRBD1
CASTRQGTNTEAFF
TGTGCCAGCACCCGACAGGGTACCAACACTGAAGCTTTCTTT
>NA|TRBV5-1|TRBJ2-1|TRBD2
CASSLRTSGGFYNEQFF
TGCGCCAGCAGCCTACGGACTAGCGGGGGGTTCTACAATGAGCAGTTCTTC
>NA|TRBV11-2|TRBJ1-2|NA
CASSLEVAFGYTF
TGTGCCAGCAGCTTAGAAGTAGCTTTTGGCTACACCTTC
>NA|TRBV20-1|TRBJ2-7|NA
CSARQTYEQYF
TGCAGTGCTCGACAAACCTACGAGCAGTACTTC
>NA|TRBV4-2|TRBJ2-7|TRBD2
CASSQGLAGFYEQYF
TGTGCCAGCAGCCAAGGTCTAGCGGGATTTTACGAGCAGTACTTC
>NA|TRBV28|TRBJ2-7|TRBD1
CASRGRDRFSYEQYF
TGTGCCAGCAGAGGCCGGGACAGGTTTTCCTACGAGCAGTACTTC
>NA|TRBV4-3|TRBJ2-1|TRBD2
CASSQDLASGGYNEQFF
TGCGCCAGCAGCCAAGATCTTGCTAGCGGGGGATACAATGAGCAGTTCTTC
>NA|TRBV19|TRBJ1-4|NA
CASSEGQLKEKLFF
TGTGCCAGTAGTGAAGGACAGCTTAAGGAAAAACTGTTTTTT
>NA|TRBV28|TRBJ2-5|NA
CASSWAGEEETQYF
TGTGCCAGCAGTTGGGCAGGGGAGGAGGAGACCCAGTACTTC
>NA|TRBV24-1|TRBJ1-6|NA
CATSAGEYSPLHF
TGTGCCACCAGTGCGGGGGAGTATTCACCCCTCCACTTT
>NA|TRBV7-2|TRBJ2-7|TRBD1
CASARTGGYEQYF
TGTGCCAGCGCCCGGACAGGAGGATACGAGCAGTACTTC
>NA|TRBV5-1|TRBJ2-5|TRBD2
CASSLAAGGQETQYF
TGCGCCAGCAGCTTGGCAGCGGGGGGCCAAGAGACCCAGTACTTC
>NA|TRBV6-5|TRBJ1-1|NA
CASSSRGGNTEAFF
TGTGCCAGCAGCTCCCGGGGGGGCAACACTGAAGCTTTCTTT
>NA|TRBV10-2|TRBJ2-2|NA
CASTSTNTGELFF
TGCGCCAGCACCTCGACGAACACCGGGGAGCTGTTTTTT
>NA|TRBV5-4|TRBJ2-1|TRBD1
CASSPDRAEQFF
TGTGCCAGTAGCCCCGACAGGGCTGAGCAGTTCTTC
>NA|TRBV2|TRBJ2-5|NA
CASTGIGVALETQYF
TGTGCCAGCACTGGAATAGGGGTAGCGCTAGAGACCCAGTACTTC
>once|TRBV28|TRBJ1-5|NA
CASSGTISNQPQHF
TGTGCCAGCAGCGGGACAATTAGCAATCAGCCCCAGCATTTT
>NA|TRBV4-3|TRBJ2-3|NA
CASSLQGGVGDTQYF
TGCGCCAGCAGCTTGCAGGGGGGCGTGGGAGATACGCAGTATTTT
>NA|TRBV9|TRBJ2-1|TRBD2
CASSVVAGDSYNEQFF
TGTGCCAGCAGCGTAGTAGCGGGAGACTCCTACAATGAGCAGTTCTTC
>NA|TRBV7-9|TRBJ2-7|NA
CAGSLEMQGQYF
TGTGCCGGCAGCTTAGAAATGCAGGGGCAGTACTTC
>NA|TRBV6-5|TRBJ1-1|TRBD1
CASIRQGAPTEAFF
TGTGCCAGCATTCGACAGGGGGCACCCACTGAAGCTTTCTTT
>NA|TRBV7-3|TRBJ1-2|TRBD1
CASSLGTGGDGYTF
TGTGCCAGCAGCTTAGGGACAGGGGGCGATGGCTACACCTTC
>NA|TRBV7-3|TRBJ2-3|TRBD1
CASGTGTDTQYF
TGTGCCAGCGGGACAGGCACAGATACGCAGTATTTT